A single sample is the source of the 9 T cell receptor beta chains below, sequenced in a study of T cell responses to AZD1222 COVID-19 vaccine. The table came from immunoSEQ multiplex PCR; TCRdb's copy has only in-frame clones and leaves some out. The sample consists of about 82,000 clones, 75% to 90% of them appearing once. The sequencing used peripheral blood, collected 28 days after the second AZD1222 dose. The receptors were sampled from an adult who received the AZD1222 COVID-19 vaccine.

The chain has TRBV5-6 and TRBJ1-1, with D tentatively TRBD1 (5 bases). The CDR3 is 19 amino acids. Trimming stripped 8 bases from V and 4 bases from J, with 33 bases between. CDR1 and CDR2 (germline): SGHDT, YYEEEE. CDR3 coding DNA: TGTGCCAGTCCCGCAGGAGAGAAGGTAGTGGGGGTAAGTAGCACTGAAGCTTTCTTT. Residues: CASPAGEKVVGVSSTEAFF.

The count of this clone is one. This chain connects TRBV28 to TRBJ2-4, with 8 nucleotides matching TRBD2. Germline assignment: CDR1 MDHEN and CDR2 SYDVKM. V dropped 6 bases and J dropped 2; count of bases not matched to a gene: 6. The CDR3 is 15 residues long. The CDR3 DNA reads as TGTGCCAGCAGACCCGGGGGGGCGACCAAAAACATTCAGTACTTC. Its protein is CASRPGGATKNIQYF.

V usage is TRBV4-1 and J usage is TRBJ1-1; a possible D gene is TRBD1 (5 bases). V lost 0 bases and J lost 2, with 13 bases in between. This CDR3 comprises 16 residues. The germline gives CDR1 MGHRA, CDR2 YSYEKL. In DNA, the CDR3 is TGCGCCAGCAGCCAAGACGCTACGGGACGAAACACTGAAGCTTTCTTT. This codes for CASSQDATGRNTEAFF.

V is TRBV11-3 and J is TRBJ2-5; perhaps TRBD2 as D (6 bases). The CDR3 consists of 17 residues. V lost 4 bases to trimming and J lost 3 bases, with 21 bases between them. Germline V CDR1 and CDR2: SGHNT, YENEEA. CDR3 residues: CASSSWLGGMGKETQYF. CDR3 nucleotide sequence: TGTGCCAGCAGCTCCTGGCTGGGCGGGATGGGAAAAGAGACCCAGTACTTC.

This chain uses TRBV19 with TRBJ2-1, with no clear D. Trimming left V 6 bases short and J 8 bases short, with 11 bases between. In germline, CDR1 is LNHDA, CDR2 SQIVND (reference sequence). This CDR3 is built from 12 residues. The CDR3 reads CASRTWTDEQFF. The CDR3 region has the DNA TGTGCCAGTAGGACCTGGACCGATGAGCAGTTCTTC. Full variable domain (missing parts from reference TRBV19 and TRBJ2-1): DGGITQSPKYLFRKEGQNVTLSCEQNLNHDAMYWYRQDPGQGLRLIYYSQIVNDFQKGDIAEGYSVSREKKESFPLTVTSAQKNPTAFYLCASRTWTDEQFFGPGTRLTVL.

This sequence joins TRBV28 and TRBJ1-1; D is unresolved. Per the germline V gene, CDR1 is MDHEN and CDR2 is SYDVKM. V was clipped by 6 bases and J by 8 bases, with 10 bases between them. This CDR3 has 11 residues. This CDR3 is CASRLGVEAFF. CDR3 sequence (DNA): TGTGCCAGCAGGCTGGGAGTCGAAGCTTTCTTT.

The chain recombines TRBV6-6 with TRBJ2-7; possibly TRBD1 for D (5 bases). In germline, CDR1 is MNHNY, CDR2 SVGAGI (reference sequence). The CDR3 sequence is 14 residues long. V gave up 5 bases and J gave up 7 bases, with 18 bases separating them. CDR3 residues: CASSRRTTGWEQYF. CDR3 DNA sequence: TGTGCCAGCAGTCGCCGTACTACAGGTTGGGAGCAGTACTTC.

This chain connects TRBV5-3 to TRBJ1-1; maybe TRBD1 (6 bases). Being an ORF, TRBV5-3 has a function that is uncertain. V was cut by 0 bases and J by 1 base, with 13 bases left in between. CDR3 length: 16 residues. The CDR3 spells CARSLETGGRNTEAFF. DNA of the CDR3: TGTGCCAGAAGCTTGGAAACGGGGGGCAGGAACACTGAAGCTTTCTTT.

The rearrangement joins TRBV3-1 (or the pseudogene TRBV3-2) to TRBJ1-4; D might be TRBD1 (5 bases). Trimming took off 2 bases at V and 7 bases at J, with 17 bases between the two ends. This CDR3 comprises 16 residues. Per germline, CDR1 LGHDT and CDR2 YNNKEL (reference sequence). This CDR3 reads CASSQLGGSFREKLFF. DNA of the CDR3: TGTGCCAGCAGCCAATTGGGGGGGTCTTTTCGTGAAAAACTGTTTTTT.